The 20 T cell receptor beta chains given below trace back to one sample, sequenced in a study of tissue T cells after allogeneic stem cell transplantation. Time point indicated: mouse harvest day 7 after allogeneic transplant. Mouse grafts combined 10^7 T-cell-depleted bone marrow cells with 10^6 splenic CD5+ T cells. The repertoire was sequenced with immunoSEQ multiplex PCR; TCRdb's copy has only in-frame clones and lacks some. The table lists roughly 7,500 clones, about 50% of them singletons, with more than 10% in the top ten. The sample consisted of lymph node tissue. Every receptor here comes from a female BALB/c mouse given C57BL/6 T cells with graft-versus-host disease after an allogeneic hematopoietic cell transplant.

Concerning this clone: These gene names are mouse names. The read halts 1 residue ahead of the CDR3 end, with the missing end drawn from the germline J gene. The rearrangement joins TRBV3 to TRBJ1-4, with D possibly being TRBD1 (6 bases). Germline CDR1 is SNHLY and CDR2 is FYNGKV (reference sequence). The CDR3 spans 14 residues. V was pared by 3 bases and J by 3 bases, with 8 bases between. The CDR3 DNA, read in part, is TGTGCCAGCAGCTTGGGGGGGCCCAACGAAAGATTATTT. Translated: CASSLGGPNERLF. The CDR3 reads in full as CASSLGGPNERLFF.

With regard to this clone: Gene names and germline refer to mouse. The CDR3 extends 1 residue past the end of the read, so its final part is completed from the germline J gene. The chain combines TRBV13-1 with TRBJ2-1; 10 bases match TRBD1. Trimming removed 4 bases from V and 3 bases from J; junction bases left unmatched: 1. The CDR3 consists of 14 residues. Germline V lookup: CDR1 NSHNY, CDR2 SYGAGN. The CDR3 bases that were read are TGTGCCAGCAGTTGGACAGGGGGCTATGCTGAGCAGTTC. This encodes CASSWTGGYAEQF. The complete CDR3 protein is CASSWTGGYAEQFF.

About this clone: Any gene name here is a mouse gene name. The read ends 1 residue early relative to the CDR3; the germline J gene fills the gap. The chain uses TRBV1 and TRBJ2-4; possibly TRBD1 for D (5 bases). V lost 3 bases, J lost 0 bases, and 7 bases lay in between. The CDR3 is 14 amino acids. CDR1 is NSQYPW, CDR2 LRSPGD, per germline (reference sequence). The chain's CDR3 is CTCSATASQNTLYF. The CDR3 bases that were read are TGCACCTGCAGTGCGACAGCTAGTCAAAACACCTTGTAC.

Details on this clone: Relative to the germline gene, one junction end is altered; a read error may explain this. The gene names given are mouse names. The CDR3 loop is CASGDRNSGNTLYF. CDR3 bases read: TGTGCCAGCGGTGACAGGAATTCTGGAAATACGCTCTAT. The chain uses TRBV13-1 and TRBJ1-3; D possibly corresponds to TRBD1 (6 bases). The read ends 1 residue before the CDR3 terminus; that terminus is restored from the germline J gene. The CDR3 is 14 residues long. The germline V gene has CDR1 NSHNY and CDR2 SYGAGN.

By share, this clone ranks as large. These gene names are mouse names. The read finishes 1 residue shy of the CDR3 end, and the germline J gene is used to complete it. The V and J genes are TRBV26 and TRBJ1-2, with D tentatively TRBD1 (5 bases). The germline CDR1 and CDR2 sequences are KGHPV and FQNQEV (reference sequence). The CDR3 contains 12 residues. The ends were cut back, 4 bases at V and 4 bases at J, with 7 bases in the middle. Incomplete CDR3 DNA: TGTGCCAGCAGTCCGGGGCTCTCCGACTACACC. This gives the protein CASSPGLSDYT. The full CDR3 sequence reads CASSPGLSDYTF.

This clone qualifies as medium-sized. Germline and genes: mouse. The observed sequence ends 1 residue before the CDR3 terminus, with the missing tail filled in from the germline J gene. This rearrangement joins TRBV15 to TRBJ2-3; the match to TRBD2 covers 9 bases. The V gene's germline CDR1 is SGHND and CDR2 FRSKSL. The CDR3 runs 15 residues. J gave up 5 bases and V 5 bases, and 8 bases lay outside the gene matches. The part of the CDR3 DNA that was read is TGTGCCAGCAGTCTACGACTGGGGGTTATAGAAACGCTGTAT. Protein: CASSLRLGVIETLY. The entire CDR3 protein reads CASSLRLGVIETLYF.

As to this clone: Gene names are the mouse ones. From the germline J gene comes the end of the CDR3, since the read stops 1 residue before it. The V and J genes are TRBV31 and TRBJ2-3; 10 bases agree with TRBD2. The V and J ends lost 0 bases and 5 bases, in that order; junction bases with no gene match: 2. CDR3 length equals 14 residues. Germline loops: CDR1 GKSSPN, CDR2 SITVG. The CDR3 bases that were read are TGTGCCTGGAGTCTAGGGGACTGGGGAGAAACGCTGTAT. This sequence encodes CAWSLGDWGETLY. The CDR3 in its entirety is CAWSLGDWGETLYF.

On this clone: Gene names follow the mouse nomenclature. The read stops 1 residue short of the end of the CDR3; the missing end is completed from the germline J gene. The chain is built from TRBV23 and TRBJ2-7; the table calls TRBD2, which could not be checked here. Per germline, CDR1 KGHTA and CDR2 FQNQQP. This CDR3 has 13 residues. The CDR3: CSSSQNWGGEQYF. Partial CDR3 DNA: TGCTCCAGCAGTCAAAACTGGGGGGGTGAACAGTAC.

A note on this clone: Gene names and germline match the mouse. The observed sequence ends 1 residue before the CDR3 terminus, with the missing tail filled in from the germline J gene. At the DNA level, this CDR3 is encoded by other sequences in the same sample as well. This chain links TRBV26 with TRBJ1-6; the D is unclear. TRBJ1-6 is given ORF status, its function remaining uncertain. Germline V gene lookup returns CDR1 KGHPV and CDR2 FQNQEV (reference sequence). The CDR3 has 13 residues. V dropped 0 bases and J dropped 7 bases, with 4 bases sitting between them. The CDR3 DNA, read in part, is TGTGCCAGCAGTCTGTCGGGGAATTCGCCCCTCTAC. Protein sequence: CASSLSGNSPLY. In full, the CDR3 is CASSLSGNSPLYF.

A remark on this clone: Gene names are mouse gene names. The sequenced fragment ends 1 residue before the CDR3 boundary, so the rest is inferred from the germline J gene. The chain carries TRBV3 and TRBJ2-7, with TRBD2 matching 11 bases. There are 15 residues in the CDR3. The germline CDR1 and CDR2 sequences are SNHLY and FYNGKV (reference sequence). Losses at the gene ends were 5 bases for V and 1 base for J; bases not matched to a gene: 4. This CDR3 is CASSRTGGPSYEQYF. The DNA read from the CDR3 is TGTGCCAGCAGCCGGACTGGGGGGCCTTCCTATGAACAGTAC.

In its sample, this clone was seen a few times. Gene names refer to mouse genes. The missing CDR3 end, 1 residue past where the read stops, is filled in from the germline J gene. V usage is TRBV26 and J usage is TRBJ2-7; TRBD1 matches 8 bases. CDR1 and CDR2 (germline): KGHPV, FQNQEV (reference sequence). The CDR3 length is 14 residues. The ends lost 0 bases at V and 7 bases at J; junction bases unmatched: 5. Partial CDR3 DNA: TGTGCCAGCAGTCTGTCGGACAGGGCGGGGGAACAGTAC. Protein product: CASSLSDRAGEQY. The CDR3 in its entirety is CASSLSDRAGEQYF.

About this clone: Gene labels here are mouse ones. The read ends 1 residue early relative to the CDR3; the germline J gene fills the gap. The rearrangement links TRBV3 to TRBJ2-3, with 8 bases fitting TRBD2. The CDR3 totals 15 residues. From germline, CDR1 is SNHLY and CDR2 FYNGKV (reference sequence). The junction had 3 bases not matched to a gene; V was cut back by 4 bases and J by 0 bases. The part of the CDR3 DNA that was read is TGTGCCAGCAGCTGGACTGGGTCTAGTGCAGAAACGCTGTAT. It is translated as CASSWTGSSAETLY. The entire CDR3 protein reads CASSWTGSSAETLYF.

In the case of this clone: Gene and germline names: mouse. Read coverage stops 1 residue before the CDR3 terminus; the germline J gene supplies the remainder. This chain connects TRBV5 to TRBJ2-7; TRBD1 matches 10 bases. The V segment lost 4 bases and the J segment 6 bases; nucleotides outside the gene matches: 3. Germline values: CDR1 LGHNA, CDR2 YNLKQL (reference sequence). The CDR3 loop spans 13 amino acids. The sequenced part of the CDR3 DNA is TGTGCCAGCAGCCCTGACAGGGGGCTTGAACAGTAC. It is translated as CASSPDRGLEQY. The entire CDR3 protein reads CASSPDRGLEQYF.

This clone was counted a single time. These gene names are mouse names. From the germline J gene comes the end of the CDR3, since the read stops 1 residue before it. The chain has TRBV13-2 and TRBJ2-5; 7 bases match TRBD1. The V gene end was trimmed by 3 bases and the J gene end by 6 bases; junction bases not matched to a gene: 4. CDR3 size: 13 residues. The germline CDR1 and CDR2 sequences are NNHNN and SYGAGS (reference sequence). The part of the CDR3 DNA that was read is TGTGCCAGCGGTGTGACAGGGTCGGACACCCAGTAC. The encoded protein is CASGVTGSDTQY. The CDR3 in its entirety is CASGVTGSDTQYF.

As to this clone: The gene names here belong to mouse. The read stops 1 residue short of the end of the CDR3; the missing end is completed from the germline J gene. The V and J genes are TRBV31 and TRBJ2-5, with 9 bases aligning to TRBD2. Unmatched junction bases numbered 6, after V lost 0 bases and J lost 2 bases. CDR1 is GKSSPN and CDR2 is SITVG in the germline V gene. This CDR3 is built from 16 residues. CDR3 amino acids: CAWSLIQDWGQDTQYF. Incomplete CDR3 DNA: TGTGCCTGGAGTCTAATCCAGGACTGGGGCCAAGACACCCAGTAC.

This clone was picked up a small number of times. Genes and germline come from the mouse. The read is 1 residue too short to cover the CDR3 end, so that end is filled in from the germline J gene. The chain couples TRBV4 to TRBJ2-7; no clear D gene. From germline, CDR1 is LGHDT and CDR2 YNNKQL (reference sequence). There are 13 residues in the CDR3. Deletions cut 6 bases from V and 0 bases from J, with 9 bases between. Here the CDR3 reads CASRKTVSYEQYF. The DNA read from the CDR3 is TGTGCCAGCAGAAAGACGGTCTCCTATGAACAGTAC.

In the case of this clone: The genes and germline here are from mouse. The read halts 1 residue ahead of the CDR3 end, with the missing end drawn from the germline J gene. The chain combines TRBV16 with TRBJ2-7, with TRBD1 matching 9 bases. CDR3 length equals 15 residues. V lost 0 bases, J lost 6 bases, and 6 bases stayed unmatched. Germline lookup yields CDR1 SGHSA and CDR2 FRNQAP. Incomplete CDR3 DNA: TGTGCAAGCAGCTTAGATACAGGGGGCGGGCTTGAACAGTAC. Protein: CASSLDTGGGLEQY. The CDR3 in full is CASSLDTGGGLEQYF.

Details on this clone: Genes and germline come from the mouse. The CDR3 extends 1 residue past the end of the read, so its final part is completed from the germline J gene. The chain combines TRBV15 with TRBJ1-1; 7 bases fit TRBD1. CDR1 is SGHND and CDR2 is FRSKSL in the germline V gene. This CDR3 spans 11 amino acids. With V trimmed by 5 bases and J by 11 bases, 5 bases remained unmatched. The covered CDR3 bases are TGTGCCAGCAGTGCTGACAGGGCGGTCTTC. Its protein product is CASSADRAVF. The whole CDR3 is CASSADRAVFF. The full variable domain, completed using reference TRBV15 and TRBJ1-1, is DAGVTQTPRHEVAEKGQTIILKCEPVSGHNDLFWYRQTKIQGLELLSYFRSKSLMEDGGAFKDRFKAEMLNSSFSTLKIQPTEPKDSAVYLCASSADRAVFFGKGTRLTVV.

Note on this clone: Gene names follow the mouse nomenclature. The CDR3 end lies 1 residue beyond the end of the read and is filled in from the germline J gene. The chain carries TRBV3 and TRBJ2-7; 10 nucleotides line up with TRBD2. The V gene end was trimmed by 4 bases and the J gene end by 4 bases; junction bases not matched to a gene: 4. The CDR3 has 14 amino acids. The germline CDR1 and CDR2 sequences are SNHLY and FYNGKV (reference sequence). CDR3 region: CASSSRLGGYEQYF. CDR3 DNA (partial): TGTGCCAGCAGCTCACGACTGGGGGGTTATGAACAGTAC.

Concerning this clone: Gene names and germline refer to mouse. From the germline J gene comes the end of the CDR3, since the read stops 1 residue before it. This chain links TRBV2 with TRBJ2-4; 7 nucleotides align to TRBD2. The CDR3 length is 13 residues. In germline, CDR1 is LGHNA, CDR2 YSYQKL. After removal of 0 bases from V and 8 bases from J, the junction contained 2 bases not matched to a gene. CDR3 sequence: CASSQEGTVTLYF. The covered CDR3 bases are TGTGCCAGCAGCCAAGAAGGGACTGTCACCTTGTAC.